This TCR beta chain was recovered during a study of cytomegalovirus exposure and HLA in healthy donors. Background on the study: An earlier analysis found fewer than 120 million unique TCR beta sequences from around 180 million T cells. Study-wide points: Later analysis identified a missense DCLRE1C variant that was linked to TCR beta V- and J-gene trimming.

V lost 1 base to trimming and J lost 13 bases, with 11 bases between them. Germline lookup yields CDR1 PRHDT and CDR2 FYEKMQ (reference sequence). CDR3 length equals 12 residues. As for this clone: Its antigen is unidentified.

This PCR relied on a set of 60 Vbeta primers and 13 Jbeta primers. TCRdb keeps only in-frame clones here, not all; method: immunoSEQ multiplex PCR. The data show 200,000 or so clones, approximately 81% seen once. The gene calls are TRBV13 and TRBJ1-5; D perhaps matches TRBD1 (6 bases). Material for sequencing was PBMCs. The TCR originated in a woman younger than 35 in good health and CMV-seropositive. The CDR3 region has the DNA TGTGCCAGCAGCTTAGCCGGACAGACTCAGCATTTT. Translating gives CASSLAGQTQHF. The full variable domain, in which reference TRBV13 and TRBJ1-5 provide the parts outside the CDR3, is AAGVIQSPRHLIKEKRETATLKCYPIPRHDTVYWYQQGPGQDPQFLISFYEKMQSDKGSIPDRFSAQQFSDYHSELNMSSLELGDSALYFCASSLAGQTQHFGDGTRLSIL.